This passage covers 23 T cell receptor beta chains from one sample sequenced in a study of CDR3 diversity in severe acne. One entry per CDR3 protein, called by TCRdb with MiXCR from the PCR reads. Of 79,000 or so distinct CDR3 sequences in the sample, under 55% were seen once. Sequencing was carried out using blood. The receptors derive from a male donor with severe acne vulgaris.

This chain connects TRBV2 to TRBJ1-2; 8 positions match TRBD1. The CDR3 loop spans 14 amino acids. Per the germline V gene, CDR1 is SNHLY and CDR2 is FYNNEI. V lost 7 bases to trimming and J lost 3 bases; unmatched junction nucleotides: 7. DNA for the CDR3: TGTGCCAGCATCGGACAGGGAGAGGACTATGGCTACACCTTC. It translates to CASIGQGEDYGYTF.

Details on this clonotype: This may be a read error: a much more frequent sequence differs by one nucleotide. V gene TRBV7-9 combines with J gene TRBJ1-2; D may be TRBD1 (5 bases). The V end was cut by 8 bases, the J end by 10 bases, with 20 bases between. The CDR3 contains 13 residues. CDR1 and CDR2 from the germline V gene are SEHNR and FQNEAQ (reference sequence). The CDR3 nucleotides read TGTGCCAGCTCACCGGGGGACCTCGCTGACTACACCTTC. Amino acid sequence: CASSPGDLADYTF.

This clonotype occurred many times. The chain is built from TRBV10-3 and TRBJ1-1, with D possibly matching TRBD1 (6 bases). The germline CDR1 and CDR2 sequences are ENHRY and SYGVKD. The CDR3 totals 16 residues. Trimming pared 3 bases from V and 6 bases from J, leaving 20 bases between. The DNA of the CDR3 is TGTGCCATCAGTGAATGGGGGGCTCGGGGAAACCCTGAAGCTTTCTTT. Translating it yields CAISEWGARGNPEAFF.

This clonotype was counted once. A read error may explain this, as a much larger clone is one base away. The chain carries TRBV24-1 and TRBJ2-2; maybe TRBD1 (5 bases). The V gene lost 9 bases and the J gene lost 4 bases, with 20 bases spanning the gap. CDR1 and CDR2 from the germline V gene are KGHDR and SFDVKD. This CDR3 is built from 16 residues. CDR3 sequence: CATGISRQGGTGELFF. The DNA for the CDR3 is TGTGCCACCGGTATTTCTAGGCAGGGTGGCACCGGGGAGCTGTTTTTT.

This sequence joins TRBV5-1 and TRBJ2-6; D is ambiguous. V was pared by 4 bases and J by 3 bases, with 8 bases between. The CDR3 totals 14 residues. CDR1 SGHRS and CDR2 YFSETQ come from the germline V gene. This CDR3 reads CASSDPRGANVLTF. The CDR3 DNA is TGCGCCAGCAGCGACCCTCGTGGGGCCAACGTCCTGACTTTC.

This clonotype was seen more than once but under ten times. The chain joins TRBV15 to TRBJ2-7, with 10 bases matching TRBD1. V dropped 0 bases and J dropped 5; count of bases not matched to a gene: 7. This CDR3 comprises 16 residues. The V gene's germline CDR1 is LNHNV and CDR2 YYDKDF (reference sequence). CDR3 in amino acids: CATSRESPGQGNEQYF. In DNA form, the CDR3 reads TGTGCCACCAGCAGAGAAAGTCCGGGACAGGGGAACGAGCAGTACTTC.

The rearrangement joins TRBV5-6 to TRBJ2-3; D might be TRBD1 or TRBD2, each matching 5 bases. The ends were cut back, 3 bases at V and 4 bases at J, with 12 bases in the middle. CDR3 length: 14 amino acids. Per the germline V gene, CDR1 is SGHDT and CDR2 is YYEEEE. The CDR3 bases are TGTGCCAGCAGCTGGGGGACGGGCGCAGATACGCAGTATTTT. It codes for CASSWGTGADTQYF.

The chain has TRBV25-1 and TRBJ1-2; 10 nucleotides align to TRBD1. Germline CDR1 is MGHDK and CDR2 is SYGVNS. The CDR3 has 12 residues. V was pared by 8 bases and J by 5 bases, with 2 bases of the junction left unmatched. The CDR3 here is CASWGQGYGYTF. The CDR3 DNA is TGTGCCAGCTGGGGACAGGGGTATGGCTACACCTTC.

This CDR3 is CASSVEGAETGELFF. For the CDR3, the DNA is TGTGCCAGCAGCGTCGAGGGGGCTGAAACCGGGGAGCTGTTTTTT. The V and J genes are TRBV9 and TRBJ2-2; 7 bases fit TRBD1. CDR1 and CDR2 (germline): SGDLS, YYNGEE. The junction had 6 bases not matched to a gene; V was cut back by 2 bases and J by 5 bases. The CDR3 runs to 15 residues.

The rearrangement joins TRBV6-5 to TRBJ2-7; the match to TRBD1 covers 8 bases. The CDR3 runs to 14 residues. J gave up 4 bases and V 6 bases, and 8 bases lay outside the gene matches. Germline lookup yields CDR1 MNHEY and CDR2 SVGAGI. DNA for the CDR3: TGTGCCAGCAGACCCGGGACAGGTGGATACGAGCAGTACTTC. It codes for CASRPGTGGYEQYF.

This clonotype was seen a single time. The rearrangement joins TRBV10-3 to TRBJ1-3, with D unclear. The CDR3 runs 16 residues. Per germline, CDR1 ENHRY and CDR2 SYGVKD. V lost 3 bases, J lost 0 bases, and 12 bases lay in between. The DNA for the CDR3 is TGTGCCATCAGTGATTGGCCGCGAACCTCTGGAAACACCATATATTTT. This translates into CAISDWPRTSGNTIYF.

J is TRBJ2-7 and V is TRBV20-1, with D perhaps TRBD1 or TRBD2 (5 bases each). Trimming took 3 bases from V and 3 from J, leaving 15 bases between them. Germline V gene data show CDR1 as DFQATT and CDR2 as SNEGSKA (reference sequence). The CDR3 is 14 amino acids. DNA of the CDR3: TGCAGTGCTAGCTTCTCGGGACGTCTCTACGAGCAGTACTTC. It encodes CSASFSGRLYEQYF.

This clonotype came up many times. V usage is TRBV20-1 and J usage is TRBJ2-1; the D is unclear. Trimming pared 7 bases from V and 2 bases from J, leaving 15 bases between. The CDR3 has 14 residues. The germline gives CDR1 DFQATT, CDR2 SNEGSKA (reference sequence). The CDR3 sequence: CSGRADPTYNEQFF. The CDR3 DNA sequence: TGCAGTGGCCGTGCCGACCCCACCTACAATGAGCAGTTCTTC.

This clonotype turned up a few times. The chain joins TRBV12-3 or TRBV12-4 to TRBJ2-3; D is perhaps TRBD1 or TRBD2 (5 bases each). This CDR3 is built from 18 residues. Trimming pared 9 bases from V and 0 bases from J, leaving 25 bases between. This CDR3 is CASSPPLGRTTSTDTQYF. Here the CDR3 DNA reads TGTGCCAGTAGTCCGCCCCTGGGACGGACAACTAGCACAGATACGCAGTATTTT.

This chain joins TRBV7-3 and TRBJ2-5; D unresolved. The CDR3 is 18 amino acids. Germline CDR1 is SGHTA and CDR2 is FQGTGA. V was pared by 2 bases and J by 3 bases, with 22 bases between. The CDR3 sequence is CASSLYGSSPVSKETQYF. CDR3 in DNA: TGTGCCAGCAGCTTATATGGGTCCAGTCCGGTATCTAAAGAGACCCAGTACTTC.

This clonotype was counted between two and nine times. This rearrangement joins TRBV4-2 to TRBJ2-2; weak D call: TRBD2 (5 bases). The CDR3 spans 17 residues. Trimming pared 0 bases from V and 6 bases from J, leaving 17 bases between. CDR1 is LGHNA, CDR2 YNFKEQ, per germline. The CDR3 spells CASSQDDKARVAGELFF. CDR3 nucleotides: TGTGCCAGCAGCCAAGATGACAAAGCGAGGGTGGCCGGGGAGCTGTTTTTT.

This clonotype was counted at least ten times. The gene calls are TRBV25-1 and TRBJ1-1; D is ambiguous. The CDR3 runs to 14 residues. Trimming took 0 bases from V and 3 from J, leaving 8 bases between them. CDR1 and CDR2 (germline): MGHDK, SYGVNS. The CDR3 nucleotides read TGTGCCAGCAGTGAATACGGAATAGACACTGAAGCTTTCTTT. This translates into CASSEYGIDTEAFF. The full variable domain, with the rest looked up from reference TRBV25-1 and TRBJ1-1, is EADIYQTPRYLVIGTGKKITLECSQTMGHDKMYWYQQDPGMELHLIHYSYGVNSTEKGDLSSESTVSRIRTEHFPLTLESARPSHTSQYLCASSEYGIDTEAFFGQGTRLTVV.

V and J are TRBV29-1 and TRBJ2-7; 9 nucleotides match TRBD2. Germline V gives CDR1 SQVTM, CDR2 ANQGSEA. There are 15 residues in the CDR3. Trimming took 4 bases from V and 3 from J; bases not matched to a gene: 10. The CDR3 region has the DNA TGCAGCGTTGTATCGAGCGGGAGGCCGTACTACGAGCAGTACTTC. Translated, it gives CSVVSSGRPYYEQYF.

In its sample, this clonotype was seen many times. This chain connects TRBV6-2 or TRBV6-3 to TRBJ2-7; 7 bases are shared with TRBD1. Germline V gene lookup returns CDR1 MNHEY and CDR2 SVGEGT. This CDR3 region has 18 residues. The ends lost 2 bases at V and 3 bases at J; junction bases unmatched: 16. The DNA of the CDR3 is TGTGCCAGCAGTTACGATCGGCAGGGGGTGCAAGTTCGCTACGAGCAGTACTTC. Translated: CASSYDRQGVQVRYEQYF.

The chain recombines TRBV20-1 with TRBJ2-7, with 7 bases that match TRBD2. Per germline, CDR1 DFQATT and CDR2 SNEGSKA (reference sequence). Trimming at V came to 5 bases and at J to 2 bases, leaving 12 bases not matched to a gene. This CDR3 has 15 amino acids. For the CDR3, the DNA is TGCAGTGCTTACCTTAGGTCTAGCGGAACCTACGAGCAGTACGTC. The encoded protein is CSAYLRSSGTYEQYV.

CDR3 protein: CASSYGQFTDTQYF. CDR3 nucleotide sequence: TGTGCCAGCAGCTACGGACAGTTCACAGATACGCAGTATTTT. V usage is TRBV6-1 and J usage is TRBJ2-3, with D possibly matching TRBD1 (6 bases). Per the germline V gene, CDR1 is MNHNS and CDR2 is SASEGT. CDR3 length equals 14 residues. Between the trimmed V and J ends, which lost 6 bases and 2 bases, there was a span of 12 bases.

The chain combines TRBV13 with TRBJ1-3, with a tentative D call TRBD1 (5 bases). Trimming removed 3 bases at V and 2 bases at J, with 17 bases between. This CDR3 has 17 residues. From germline, CDR1 is PRHDT and CDR2 FYEKMQ (reference sequence). The CDR3: CASSFSPSVGAGNTIYF. The CDR3 DNA is TGTGCCAGCAGCTTCTCCCCGTCCGTGGGGGCTGGAAACACCATATATTTT.

By share, this clonotype ranks as medium-sized (0.01 to 0.1%). The chain combines TRBV7-9 with TRBJ1-4, with D unclear. Germline V CDR1 and CDR2: SEHNR, FQNEAQ (reference sequence). This CDR3 has 15 residues. V was clipped by 1 base and J by 3 bases, with 9 bases between them. Written as DNA, the CDR3 is TGTGCCAGCAGCTTAGGCCGGACGGCTAATGAAAAACTGTTTTTT. Translated, it gives CASSLGRTANEKLFF.